The 8 T cell receptor beta chains in this list originate from one sample, sequenced in a study of blood T cell repertoires in COVID-19. The protocol was immunoSEQ multiplex PCR, while the TCRdb copy is restricted to in-frame clones and leaves out a portion. The table has about 270,000 clones, around 85% seen once. Source material: peripheral blood. The receptor set was obtained from a human donor with COVID-19, enrolled during active disease. The donor label of this sample is uncertain.

V and J are TRBV10-3 and TRBJ2-1; possible D gene TRBD2, 6 bases. In germline, CDR1 is ENHRY, CDR2 SYGVKD. The CDR3 has 14 amino acids. V lost 6 bases and J 8 bases, leaving 17 bases between the germline ends. CDR3 nucleotides: TGTGCCATCAGCGACCAAACGGGAGTGTATGAGCAGTTCTTC. This gives the protein CAISDQTGVYEQFF.

The chain carries TRBV5-1 and TRBJ1-5; TRBD1 agrees at 7 bases. CDR1 is SGHRS, CDR2 YFSETQ, per germline. The CDR3 is 16 amino acids. J lost 0 bases, V lost 4 bases, and 7 bases had no gene match. CDR3 bases: TGCGCCAGCAGCCCCGGACAGGACTATAGCAATCAGCCCCAGCATTTT. Protein: CASSPGQDYSNQPQHF.

This chain joins TRBV6-6 and TRBJ2-7; 9 bases fit TRBD2. V lost 6 bases and J lost 5; bases outside the gene matches: 14. In germline, CDR1 is MNHNY, CDR2 SVGAGI (reference sequence). This CDR3 spans 16 amino acids. The DNA of the CDR3 is TGTGCCAGCAGCTTACGGATAGCGGGAGCGGGGGACGAGCAGTACTTC. Translating it yields CASSLRIAGAGDEQYF.

CDR3 region: CSVAEGLETQYF. The CDR3 DNA is TGCAGCGTTGCGGAGGGCTTAGAGACCCAGTACTTC. This chain links TRBV29-1 with TRBJ2-5; possibly TRBD2 for D (6 bases). CDR1 and CDR2 (germline): SQVTM, ANQGSEA. CDR3 length: 12 residues. V gave up 4 bases and J gave up 4 bases, with 10 bases separating them. Full variable domain (rest looked up from reference TRBV29-1 and TRBJ2-5): SAVISQKPSRDICQRGTSLTIQCQVDSQVTMMFWYRQQPGQSLTLIATANQGSEATYESGFVIDKFPISRPNLTFSTLTVSNMSPEDSSIYLCSVAEGLETQYFGPGTRLLVL.

The V call is TRBV19, the J call TRBJ2-1; D is uncertain. This CDR3 contains 14 residues. V was cut by 4 bases and J by 0 bases, with 7 bases left in between. Germline CDR1 LNHDA, CDR2 SQIVND (reference sequence). CDR3 region: CASSNPSSYNEQFF. The CDR3 nucleotides read TGTGCCAGTAGTAATCCGAGCTCCTACAATGAGCAGTTCTTC.

The chain combines TRBV29-1 with TRBJ2-3, with 9 bases fitting TRBD1. The CDR3 is 11 amino acids. The germline CDR1 and CDR2 sequences are SQVTM and ANQGSEA. The CDR3 nucleotides read TGCGGAATACAGGGGGCAAATACGCAGTATTTT. As protein: CGIQGANTQYF.

The chain carries TRBV28 and TRBJ1-2; tentatively, D is TRBD1 (5 bases). Trimming took 3 bases from V and 6 from J, leaving 17 bases between them. The CDR3 sequence is 15 residues long. The germline gives CDR1 MDHEN, CDR2 SYDVKM. CDR3 coding DNA: TGTGCCAGCAGTTTTCGTTCCCAGGGCGGGAATGGCTACACCTTC. It encodes CASSFRSQGGNGYTF.

The V and J genes are TRBV19 and TRBJ2-5, with D hard to call. CDR3 size: 10 residues. The V end was cut by 6 bases, the J end by 5 bases, with 4 bases between. Germline CDR1 LNHDA, CDR2 SQIVND (reference sequence). The CDR3 spells CASRGETQYF. DNA of the CDR3: TGTGCCAGTAGGGGCGAGACCCAGTACTTC.